This TCR beta chain was sequenced during a study of blood T cell repertoires in COVID-19. Whole-study context: COVID-19 samples from acute and convalescent phases originated in the United States, Italy and Spain. Nucleic acid was either cDNA or gDNA, and it came from T cells, B-cell-depleted T cells, or PBMCs.

Source study methods: Amplification with reference gene primers provided the estimates of nucleated cell counts. The table came from immunoSEQ multiplex PCR; TCRdb's copy has only in-frame clones and leaves some out. The V and J calls and clone size come from that table; D and trimming were worked out from the DNA. Altogether about 330,000 clones are present, roughly 85% being singletons, with the ten largest covering roughly 7%. This CDR3 has 14 residues. V was clipped by 2 bases and J by 7 bases, with 15 bases between them. Germline assignment: CDR1 SGHKS and CDR2 YYEKEE (reference sequence). The sequencing input was peripheral blood. The V call is TRBV5-5, the J call TRBJ1-2; TRBD1 might be the D (6 bases). This sequence was found in a human donor in a cohort sampled during active COVID-19. The CDR3 nucleotides are TGTGCCAGCAGCTTCTATTCAGGGGTGGGTGGCTACACCTTC. It yields the protein CASSFYSGVGGYTF.